This T cell receptor (beta chain) was retrieved from a study of CD8+CD57+ T cells in acquired aplastic anemia. The study's findings and limits: Patients versus controls showed no significant CD8+ Simpson's diversity difference.

According to the study, genomic DNA was the template for TCR beta VDJ and CDR3 profiling. Using its own MiXCR run on the reads, TCRdb lists one record per CDR3 protein. The table records 150,000 to 200,000 distinct CDR3 sequences, around 75% of them present only once. Those patients picked for sequencing had displayed CD8+CD57+ cell expansion on flow cytometry. The patients, all of them, had severe acquired aplastic anemia. Each patient gave a blood sample that was collected before any therapy had been received. As to this clonotype: The antigen remains unidentified. Given a much more abundant clone one base away, this may be a read error.

Germline-derived CDR1 and CDR2 are GTSNPN and SVGIG (reference sequence). The CDR3 consists of 13 residues. The V call is TRBV30, the J call TRBJ2-1, with D unclear. The TCR comes from a human donor with aplastic anemia. The sample taken for sequencing was sorted CD4+, CD8+, or CD8+CD57+ T cells (not recorded which) from PBMCs. CDR3 bases: TGTGCCCGGAGTGTTCTCGGATACAATGAGCAGTTCTTC. This encodes CARSVLGYNEQFF.